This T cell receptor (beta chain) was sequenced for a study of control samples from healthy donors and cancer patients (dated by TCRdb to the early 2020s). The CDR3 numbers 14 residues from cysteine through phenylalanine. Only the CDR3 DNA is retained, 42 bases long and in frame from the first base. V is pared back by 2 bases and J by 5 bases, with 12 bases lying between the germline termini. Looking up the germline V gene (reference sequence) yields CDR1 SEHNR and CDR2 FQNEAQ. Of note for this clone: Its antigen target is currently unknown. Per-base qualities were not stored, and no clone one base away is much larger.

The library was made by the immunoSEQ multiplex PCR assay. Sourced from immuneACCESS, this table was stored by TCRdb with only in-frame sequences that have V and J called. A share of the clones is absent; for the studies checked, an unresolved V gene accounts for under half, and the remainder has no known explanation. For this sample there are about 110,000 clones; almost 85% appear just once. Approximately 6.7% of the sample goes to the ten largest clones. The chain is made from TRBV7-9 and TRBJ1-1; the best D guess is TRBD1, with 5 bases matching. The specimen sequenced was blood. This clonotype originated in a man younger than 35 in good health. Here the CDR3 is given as CASSLILSGTEAFF. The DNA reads TGTGCCAGCAGCTTAATCCTCTCAGGGACTGAAGCTTTCTTT.